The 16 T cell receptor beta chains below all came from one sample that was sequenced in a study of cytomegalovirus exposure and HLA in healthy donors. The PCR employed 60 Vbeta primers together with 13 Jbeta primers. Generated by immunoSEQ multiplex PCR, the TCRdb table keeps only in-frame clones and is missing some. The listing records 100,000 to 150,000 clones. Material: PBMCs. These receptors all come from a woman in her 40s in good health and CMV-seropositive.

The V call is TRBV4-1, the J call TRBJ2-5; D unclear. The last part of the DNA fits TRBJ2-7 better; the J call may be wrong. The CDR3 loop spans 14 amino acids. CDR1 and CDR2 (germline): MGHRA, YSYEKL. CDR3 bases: TGCGCCAGCAGCCCCACGCCTGGTTCCTACGAGCAGTACTTC. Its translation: CASSPTPGSYEQYF.

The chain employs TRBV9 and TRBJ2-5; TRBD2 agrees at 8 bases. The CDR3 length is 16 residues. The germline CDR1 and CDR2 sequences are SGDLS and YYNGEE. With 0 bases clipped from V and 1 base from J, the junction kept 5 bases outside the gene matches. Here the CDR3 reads CASSVGGSGTQETQYF. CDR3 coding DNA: TGTGCCAGCAGCGTAGGAGGTAGCGGGACCCAAGAGACCCAGTACTTC.

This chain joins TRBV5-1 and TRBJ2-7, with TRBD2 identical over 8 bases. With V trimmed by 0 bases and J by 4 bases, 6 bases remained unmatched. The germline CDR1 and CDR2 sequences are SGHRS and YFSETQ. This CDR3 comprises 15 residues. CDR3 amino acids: CASSLVSSGVYEQYF. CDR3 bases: TGCGCCAGCAGCTTGGTTAGTAGCGGGGTATACGAGCAGTACTTC.

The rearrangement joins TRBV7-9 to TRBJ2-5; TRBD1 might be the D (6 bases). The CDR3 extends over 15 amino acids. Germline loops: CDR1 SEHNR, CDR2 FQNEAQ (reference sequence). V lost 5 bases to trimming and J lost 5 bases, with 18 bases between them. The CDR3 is CASSPTLGGTETQYF. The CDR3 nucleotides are TGTGCCAGCAGCCCCACATTAGGGGGAACGGAGACCCAGTACTTC.

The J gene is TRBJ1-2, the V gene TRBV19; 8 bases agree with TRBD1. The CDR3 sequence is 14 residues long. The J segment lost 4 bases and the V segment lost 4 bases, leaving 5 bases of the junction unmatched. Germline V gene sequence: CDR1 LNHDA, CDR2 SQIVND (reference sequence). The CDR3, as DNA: TGTGCCAGTAGTACCCAGGGGGCTGGCTATGGCTACACCTTC. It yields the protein CASSTQGAGYGYTF.

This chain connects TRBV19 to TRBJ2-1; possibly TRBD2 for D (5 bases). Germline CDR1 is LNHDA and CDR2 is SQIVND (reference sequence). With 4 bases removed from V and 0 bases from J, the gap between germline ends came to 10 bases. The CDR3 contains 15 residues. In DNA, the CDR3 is TGTGCCAGTAGTACCCTTGGGAGCTCCTACAATGAGCAGTTCTTC. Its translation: CASSTLGSSYNEQFF.

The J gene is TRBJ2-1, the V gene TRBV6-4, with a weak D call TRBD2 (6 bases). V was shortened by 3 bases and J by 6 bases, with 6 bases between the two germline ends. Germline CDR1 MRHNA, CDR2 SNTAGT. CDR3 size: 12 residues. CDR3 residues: CASSEGGNEQFF. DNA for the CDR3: TGTGCCAGCAGTGAGGGGGGCAATGAGCAGTTCTTC.

The DNA of the CDR3 is TGTGCCTGGAGTGCCGATAGCGGGCCGGACTCCTACAATGAGCAGTTCTTC. Translation: CAWSADSGPDSYNEQFF. The chain uses TRBV30 and TRBJ2-1, with 7 bases aligning to TRBD2. The germline V gene encodes CDR1 GTSNPN and CDR2 SVGIG (reference sequence). The CDR3 has 17 amino acids. Unmatched junction bases numbered 9, after V lost 1 base and J lost 0 bases.

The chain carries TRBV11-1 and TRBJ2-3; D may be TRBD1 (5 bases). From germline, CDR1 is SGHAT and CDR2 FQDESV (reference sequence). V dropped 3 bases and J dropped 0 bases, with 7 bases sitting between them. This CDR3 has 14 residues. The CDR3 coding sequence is TGTGCCAGCAGCTTGACAGCTAGCACAGATACGCAGTATTTT. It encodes CASSLTASTDTQYF.

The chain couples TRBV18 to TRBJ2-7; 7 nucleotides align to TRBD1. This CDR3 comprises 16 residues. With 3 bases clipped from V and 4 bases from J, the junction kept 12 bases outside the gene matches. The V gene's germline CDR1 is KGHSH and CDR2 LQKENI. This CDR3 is CASSPTGTAREYEQYF. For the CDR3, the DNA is TGTGCCAGCTCACCTACCGGGACAGCTCGGGAATACGAGCAGTACTTC.

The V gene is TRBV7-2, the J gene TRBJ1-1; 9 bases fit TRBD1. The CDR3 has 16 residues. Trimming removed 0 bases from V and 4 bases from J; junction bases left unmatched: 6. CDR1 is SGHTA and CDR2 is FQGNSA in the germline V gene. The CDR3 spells CASSLAGVQGATEAFF. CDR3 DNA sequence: TGTGCCAGCAGCTTAGCCGGGGTACAGGGGGCCACTGAAGCTTTCTTT.

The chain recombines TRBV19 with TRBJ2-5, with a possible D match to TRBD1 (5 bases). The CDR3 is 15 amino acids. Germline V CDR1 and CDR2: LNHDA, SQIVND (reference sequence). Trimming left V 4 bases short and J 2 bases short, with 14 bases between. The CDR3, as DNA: TGTGCCAGTAGTACTGGGGCAGCTCGACAAGAGACCCAGTACTTC. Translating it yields CASSTGAARQETQYF.

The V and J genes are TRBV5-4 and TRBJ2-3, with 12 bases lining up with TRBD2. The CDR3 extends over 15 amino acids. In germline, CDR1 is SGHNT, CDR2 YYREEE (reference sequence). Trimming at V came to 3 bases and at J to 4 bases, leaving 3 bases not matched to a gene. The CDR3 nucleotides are TGTGCCAGCAGCTCTAGACTAGCGGGAGCAGATACGCAGTATTTT. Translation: CASSSRLAGADTQYF.

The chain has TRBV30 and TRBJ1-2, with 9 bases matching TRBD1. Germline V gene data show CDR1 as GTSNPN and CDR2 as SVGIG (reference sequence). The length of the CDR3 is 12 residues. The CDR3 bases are TGTGTTTGCGGACAGGGGAGGGGTGGCTACACCTTC. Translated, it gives CVCGQGRGGYTF.

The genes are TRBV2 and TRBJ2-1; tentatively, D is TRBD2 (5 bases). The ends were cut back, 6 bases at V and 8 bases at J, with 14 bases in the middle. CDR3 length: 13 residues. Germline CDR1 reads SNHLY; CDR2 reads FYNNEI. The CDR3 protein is CASRGTRKDEQFF. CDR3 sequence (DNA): TGTGCCAGCAGGGGCACTAGAAAGGATGAGCAGTTCTTC.

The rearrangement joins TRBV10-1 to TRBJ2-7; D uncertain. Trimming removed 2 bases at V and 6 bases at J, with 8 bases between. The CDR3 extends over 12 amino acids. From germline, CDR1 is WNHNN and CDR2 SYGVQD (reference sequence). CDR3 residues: CASSEVGSEQYF. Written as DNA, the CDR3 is TGCGCCAGCAGTGAGGTTGGCAGCGAGCAGTACTTC.